The 3 T cell receptor beta chains below all came from one sample that was sequenced in a study of cytomegalovirus exposure and HLA in healthy donors. PCR employed 60 Vbeta and 13 Jbeta primers. Assay used: immunoSEQ multiplex PCR; TCRdb lists only in-frame clones, some missing. The table lists around 190,000 clones, 80% to 90% of them singletons. Specimen: PBMCs. All receptors derive from a woman younger than 45 in good health and CMV-seronegative.

This clone has just one count. The J gene is TRBJ1-1, the V gene TRBV28; D uncertain. The V end lost 8 bases, the J end lost 3 bases, and 10 bases lay between the germline ends. The CDR3 consists of 12 residues. Germline lookup yields CDR1 MDHEN and CDR2 SYDVKM. The CDR3 DNA follows: TGTGCCAGCGGAATGAGGGACACTGAAGCTTTCTTT. Translated: CASGMRDTEAFF.

The chain carries TRBV28 and TRBJ1-1; 8 nucleotides align to TRBD1. The V gene's germline CDR1 is MDHEN and CDR2 SYDVKM. With V trimmed by 5 bases and J by 7 bases, 12 bases remained unmatched. CDR3 size: 15 residues. In DNA, the CDR3 is TGTGCCAGCAGTCCCCTAGGACAGGGATGGGGTGAAGCTTTCTTT. This codes for CASSPLGQGWGEAFF.

The chain joins TRBV18 to TRBJ2-7, with a tentative D call TRBD2 (6 bases). The CDR3 runs to 16 residues. Deletions cut 2 bases from V and 4 bases from J, with 18 bases between. Germline values: CDR1 KGHSH, CDR2 LQKENI. The CDR3 here is CASSPSGSGLRYEQYF. The CDR3 nucleotides read TGTGCCAGCTCACCAAGTGGTAGCGGACTACGGTACGAGCAGTACTTC.